The T cell receptor beta chain described here comes from a study of graft-versus-host responses after intestinal transplantation. This CDR3 has 17 amino acids. CDR1 is LGHNA and CDR2 is YNFKEQ in the germline V gene. V lost 1 base, J lost 5 bases, and 13 bases stayed unmatched. This clone has a handful of counts. Its antigen is unidentified. The study's findings and limits: GvH clones were found in recipient marrow; some appeared first in ileum or blood. The study found high graft-versus-host to host-versus-graft clonal ratios in allografts of patients with graft-donor T cell macrochimerism.

Libraries were prepared by immunoSEQ multiplex PCR; TCRdb keeps only in-frame clonotypes and omits some of them. In the table there are about 81,000 clones, approximately 90% of which are singletons. This sequence originates from a human donor who was the organ donor for an intestinal transplant. The chain joins TRBV4-2 to TRBJ2-7; TRBD2 agrees at 8 bases. The source material was unstimulated CD4+ T cells sorted from spleen or lymph node cells, sampled before transplant. The CDR3 loop reads CASSQVLARGGSHEQYF. CDR3 bases: TGTGCCAGCAGCCAAGTTTTAGCCCGGGGGGGGTCTCACGAGCAGTACTTC.